Listed here are 32 T cell receptor beta chains from one sample, sequenced in a study of shared T cell receptors in the human thymus. Produced via immunoSEQ multiplex PCR; TCRdb's table is partial and in-frame only. The sample includes approximately 660,000 clones, around 89% of them seen just once. These data also formed part of another study, on human thymus T cells.

Sequencing used thymocytes. The receptors derive from a boy under three years old with a congenital heart defect.

The chain combines TRBV29-1 with TRBJ2-3; 16 bases fit TRBD2. CDR3 length equals 17 residues. The J segment lost 2 bases and the V segment lost 4 bases, leaving 6 bases of the junction unmatched. Germline V gene sequence: CDR1 SQVTM, CDR2 ANQGSEA. The CDR3 sequence: CSVGGGLAGGPTDTQYF. DNA of the CDR3: TGCAGCGTTGGCGGGGGACTAGCGGGAGGGCCCACAGATACGCAGTATTTT.

CDR3 bases: TGTGCCAGCAGCTTGGCCATCTGGGGAGGCAGTACCTATGGCTACACCTTC. Its protein product is CASSLAIWGGSTYGYTF. V usage is TRBV5-6 and J usage is TRBJ1-2; D uncertain. Trimming cost V 0 bases and J 4 bases, with 19 bases left between them. The CDR3 has 17 residues. CDR1 is SGHDT, CDR2 YYEEEE, per germline.

The CDR3 loop reads CASSLSTSGRARETQYF. Written as DNA, the CDR3 is TGTGCCAGCAGTTTAAGTACTAGCGGGAGGGCCAGGGAGACCCAGTACTTC. V and J are TRBV27 and TRBJ2-5; 13 positions match TRBD2. The CDR3 has 17 residues. Trimming took 2 bases from V and 5 from J; bases not matched to a gene: 8. Per germline, CDR1 MNHEY and CDR2 SMNVEV (reference sequence).

The chain has TRBV28 and TRBJ1-2; D gene ambiguous. The CDR3 has 15 amino acids. The germline V gene encodes CDR1 MDHEN and CDR2 SYDVKM. The V end lost 3 bases, the J end lost 8 bases, and 19 bases lay between the germline ends. CDR3 protein: CASSFQAWRREGYTF. Here the CDR3 DNA reads TGTGCCAGCAGTTTCCAGGCCTGGCGAAGGGAGGGCTACACCTTC.

The CDR3 here is CASLTGGWGYTF. DNA of the CDR3: TGTGCCAGCCTAACTGGCGGGTGGGGCTACACCTTC. The chain is built from TRBV28 and TRBJ1-2; no firm D call. V gave up 8 bases and J gave up 8 bases, with 15 bases separating them. The CDR3 is made up of 12 amino acids. The germline V gene encodes CDR1 MDHEN and CDR2 SYDVKM.

The chain is built from TRBV5-1 and TRBJ2-2; a weak D match, TRBD1 (6 bases). The V and J ends lost 0 bases and 6 bases respectively, with 27 bases between them. Germline values: CDR1 SGHRS, CDR2 YFSETQ. The CDR3 spans 20 residues. The CDR3 loop is CASSLESWTAHTTGPGELFF. CDR3 coding DNA: TGCGCCAGCAGCTTGGAATCGTGGACAGCCCACACAACGGGGCCCGGGGAGCTGTTTTTT.

This clone was recorded only once. The chain is built from TRBV7-9 and TRBJ2-7; 8 nucleotides match TRBD1. The CDR3 extends over 15 amino acids. The V gene's germline CDR1 is SEHNR and CDR2 FQNEAQ (reference sequence). V was clipped by 5 bases and J by 1 base; unmatched bases: 7. The CDR3 DNA sequence: TGTGCCAGCAGCCCCGGGGACAGGCGGTCCTACGAGCAGTACTTC. Protein sequence: CASSPGDRRSYEQYF.

V gene TRBV6-5 combines with J gene TRBJ1-5; possibly TRBD1 for D (6 bases). CDR1 is MNHEY and CDR2 is SVGAGI in the germline V gene. The CDR3 runs 15 residues. Trimming left V 2 bases short and J 4 bases short, with 12 bases between. The CDR3 nucleotides are TGTGCCAGCAGTTACAGCACAGGGCAAAATCAGCCCCAGCATTTT. It is translated as CASSYSTGQNQPQHF.

V and J are TRBV7-3 and TRBJ1-1, with no clear D. Trimming pared 7 bases from V and 4 bases from J, leaving 13 bases between. The CDR3 is 13 amino acids. Germline CDR1 is SGHTA and CDR2 is FQGTGA. The CDR3 DNA sequence: TGTGCCAGCATCCACCACACGGGCACTGAAGCTTTCTTT. Translating gives CASIHHTGTEAFF. Full variable domain (missing parts from reference TRBV7-3 and TRBJ1-1): GAGVSQTPSNKVTEKGKYVELRCDPISGHTALYWYRQSLGQGPEFLIYFQGTGAADDSGLPNDRFFAVRPEGSVSTLKIQRTERGDSAVYLCASIHHTGTEAFFGQGTRLTVV.

This clone was picked up one time. The chain couples TRBV5-4 to TRBJ2-7, with 7 bases lining up with TRBD2. Unmatched junction bases numbered 11, after V lost 5 bases and J lost 6 bases. The CDR3 contains 14 residues. Germline CDR1 and CDR2: SGHNT and YYREEE (reference sequence). The CDR3 nucleotides read TGTGCCAGCAGTTTCGGGCTAGCGGACTCCGAGCAGTACTTC. This gives the protein CASSFGLADSEQYF.

The J gene is TRBJ1-1, the V gene TRBV6-6; maybe TRBD1 (5 bases). V was clipped by 3 bases and J by 8 bases, with 10 bases between them. Germline V gene sequence: CDR1 MNHNY, CDR2 SVGAGI (reference sequence). This CDR3 is built from 12 residues. The CDR3 protein is CASSYGALEAFF. CDR3 nucleotide sequence: TGTGCCAGCAGTTATGGGGCCCTGGAAGCTTTCTTT.

This sequence joins TRBV9 and TRBJ1-1, with 10 bases matching TRBD1. With 3 bases clipped from V and 2 bases from J, the junction kept 4 bases outside the gene matches. CDR1 and CDR2 (germline): SGDLS, YYNGEE. The CDR3 sequence is 15 residues long. The DNA for the CDR3 is TGTGCCAGCAGCGCCCGGGACAGGGGCAACACTGAAGCTTTCTTT. Residues: CASSARDRGNTEAFF.

The J gene is TRBJ2-1, the V gene TRBV6-1; the match to TRBD1 covers 8 bases. The CDR3 is 15 amino acids. CDR1 is MNHNS, CDR2 SASEGT, per germline. V was clipped by 5 bases and J by 6 bases; unmatched bases: 9. The CDR3 sequence is CASSRDRRAANEQFF. The CDR3 DNA reads as TGTGCCAGCAGTCGGGACAGGCGTGCTGCCAATGAGCAGTTCTTC.

The chain uses TRBV5-1 and TRBJ2-1, with 14 bases lining up with TRBD2. CDR1 and CDR2 (germline): SGHRS, YFSETQ. This CDR3 spans 17 amino acids. V lost 4 bases to trimming and J lost 4 bases; unmatched junction nucleotides: 7. For the CDR3, the DNA is TGCGCCAGCAGCGCCACGACTAGCGGGAGGGCTTACAATGAGCAGTTCTTC. Its protein is CASSATTSGRAYNEQFF.

The V and J genes are TRBV11-3 and TRBJ1-2; 9 positions agree with TRBD1. The trim removed 4 bases at V and 7 bases at J, leaving 7 bases unmatched. Germline V gene sequence: CDR1 SGHNT, CDR2 YENEEA. This CDR3 comprises 14 residues. CDR3 nucleotides: TGTGCCAGCAGCTCCACCGGGACAGGGTCTGGCTACACCTTC. Amino acids: CASSSTGTGSGYTF.

This chain joins TRBV10-3 and TRBJ1-1; the match to TRBD1 covers 9 bases. This CDR3 comprises 15 residues. V gave up 3 bases and J gave up 5 bases; unmatched junction bases: 7. The V gene's germline CDR1 is ENHRY and CDR2 SYGVKD. The CDR3 DNA reads TGTGCCATCAGTGATACAGGGGGCCTGGATACTGAAGCTTTCTTT. It encodes CAISDTGGLDTEAFF.

The chain has TRBV14 and TRBJ2-7, with TRBD1 matching 7 bases. The CDR3 loop spans 18 amino acids. V lost 0 bases, J lost 1 base, and 12 bases stayed unmatched. Germline V gene sequence: CDR1 SGHDN, CDR2 FVKESK. The CDR3 sequence is CASSQDHPNRGRSYEQYF. The CDR3 DNA sequence: TGTGCCAGCAGCCAAGATCACCCTAACAGGGGAAGGTCCTACGAGCAGTACTTC.

The rearrangement joins TRBV7-2 to TRBJ2-2; TRBD2 might be the D (6 bases). This CDR3 has 18 residues. Trimming took 3 bases from V and 1 from J, leaving 18 bases between them. The germline CDR1 and CDR2 sequences are SGHTA and FQGNSA. The CDR3 protein is CASSLPGLENQNTGELFF. The CDR3 DNA sequence: TGTGCCAGCAGCTTGCCGGGACTCGAAAACCAGAACACCGGGGAGCTGTTTTTT.

This chain uses TRBV9 with TRBJ2-5, with D hard to call. Per the germline V gene, CDR1 is SGDLS and CDR2 is YYNGEE. This CDR3 is 14 amino acids long. The V gene lost 1 base and the J gene lost 1 base, with 8 bases spanning the gap. CDR3 DNA sequence: TGTGCCAGCAGCGTACAGGCCTCCCAAGAGACCCAGTACTTC. It encodes CASSVQASQETQYF.

The chain links TRBV7-7 to TRBJ2-1; 10 positions agree with TRBD2. Trimming took 3 bases from V and 2 from J; bases not matched to a gene: 13. The length of the CDR3 is 19 residues. Germline CDR1 SSHAT, CDR2 FNYEAQ (reference sequence). CDR3 protein: CASSLEGTSADWPYNEQFF. The CDR3 nucleotides are TGTGCCAGCAGCTTGGAGGGGACTAGCGCCGACTGGCCCTACAATGAGCAGTTCTTC.

V gene TRBV6-6 combines with J gene TRBJ2-1; 11 nucleotides agree with TRBD2. The CDR3 has 15 residues. Germline values: CDR1 MNHNY, CDR2 SVGAGI (reference sequence). Losses at the gene ends were 5 bases for V and 7 bases for J; bases not matched to a gene: 7. CDR3 residues: CASSNPSGGRNEQFF. CDR3 DNA: TGTGCCAGCAGTAACCCTAGCGGGGGGAGGAATGAGCAGTTCTTC.

DNA of the CDR3: TGCGCCAGCGGGACTAGCTTCCACGAGCAGTACTTC. Translation: CASGTSFHEQYF. V and J are TRBV10-1 and TRBJ2-7; TRBD2 matches 9 bases. V lost 8 bases, J lost 5 bases, and 4 bases stayed unmatched. Germline CDR1 and CDR2: WNHNN and SYGVQD (reference sequence). The CDR3 is 12 residues long.

The rearrangement uses TRBV4-3 and TRBJ1-1; 7 nucleotides line up with TRBD1. This CDR3 is 16 amino acids long. Germline assignment: CDR1 LGHNA and CDR2 YSLEER. Germline trimming cut 2 bases from V and 1 base from J; bases unmatched to any gene: 7. CDR3: CASSQRPGTENTEAFF. The CDR3 DNA reads TGCGCCAGCAGCCAACGTCCCGGGACAGAGAACACTGAAGCTTTCTTT.

This clone was counted a few times. The chain combines TRBV10-3 with TRBJ1-2; D is unclear. The germline CDR1 and CDR2 sequences are ENHRY and SYGVKD. CDR3 length: 13 residues. Trimming left V 3 bases short and J 7 bases short, with 12 bases between. Here the CDR3 reads CAISDDGRSGYTF. In nucleotides, the CDR3 is TGTGCCATCAGTGATGACGGAAGGAGTGGCTACACCTTC.

A note on this clone: Compared with germline, one end of the junction differs, possibly owing to a read error. The chain is built from TRBV27 and TRBJ2-5; 8 bases map to TRBD1. Looked up from germline, CDR1 is MNHEY and CDR2 is SMNVEV (reference sequence). The CDR3 covers 15 residues. The CDR3 protein is CASRLWQGAEETQYF. DNA of the CDR3: TGTGCCAGCAGGTTATGGCAGGGGGCGGAGGAGACCCAGTACTTC.

The CDR3 bases are TGTGCCAGTAGTACAGGGGGTGGTAATCAGCCCCAGCATTTT. The encoded protein is CASSTGGGNQPQHF. The V call is TRBV19, the J call TRBJ1-5, with TRBD1 matching over 7 bases. The germline V gene has CDR1 LNHDA and CDR2 SQIVND (reference sequence). The CDR3 is made up of 14 amino acids. The V and J ends lost 4 bases and 4 bases, in that order; junction bases with no gene match: 4.

The chain links TRBV5-6 to TRBJ2-2, with TRBD2 matching 8 bases. CDR1 is SGHDT, CDR2 YYEEEE, per germline. Trimming at V came to 3 bases and at J to 2 bases, leaving 6 bases not matched to a gene. The CDR3 totals 16 residues. CDR3 residues: CASSSGGANNTGELFF. The CDR3 DNA follows: TGTGCCAGCAGCTCCGGGGGGGCTAATAACACCGGGGAGCTGTTTTTT.

V usage is TRBV7-7 and J usage is TRBJ2-7, with TRBD1 matching 11 bases. CDR3 size: 16 residues. V lost 6 bases, J lost 0 bases, and 7 bases stayed unmatched. Per germline, CDR1 SSHAT and CDR2 FNYEAQ (reference sequence). The CDR3 is CASSQSDRGPSYEQYF. The CDR3 bases are TGTGCCAGCAGTCAATCGGACAGGGGGCCCTCCTACGAGCAGTACTTC.

The gene calls are TRBV19 and TRBJ2-3; 8 bases match TRBD2. After removal of 3 bases from V and 2 bases from J, the junction contained 4 bases not matched to a gene. Per the germline V gene, CDR1 is LNHDA and CDR2 is SQIVND (reference sequence). The CDR3 sequence is 15 residues long. The CDR3 DNA is TGTGCCAGTAGTATTACTAGCGGCTACACAGATACGCAGTATTTT. Amino acid sequence: CASSITSGYTDTQYF.

CDR3 protein: CASSSPGQAQETQYF. CDR3 DNA sequence: TGTGCCAGCAGCTCCCCGGGACAGGCCCAAGAGACCCAGTACTTC. The genes are TRBV5-5 and TRBJ2-5, with TRBD1 identical over 8 bases. The germline gives CDR1 SGHKS, CDR2 YYEKEE (reference sequence). The CDR3 is 15 amino acids. V gave up 3 bases and J gave up 1 base; unmatched junction bases: 5.

This chain joins TRBV15 and TRBJ1-5, with D unresolved. V dropped 1 base and J dropped 7 bases, with 11 bases sitting between them. The germline V gene has CDR1 LNHNV and CDR2 YYDKDF (reference sequence). The CDR3 length is 14 residues. CDR3 coding DNA: TGTGCCACCAGCAGAGGGAGGGATGGGCAGCCCCAGCATTTT. Protein sequence: CATSRGRDGQPQHF.

This sequence joins TRBV19 and TRBJ2-7; 7 nucleotides line up with TRBD1. The CDR3 is made up of 16 amino acids. CDR1 LNHDA and CDR2 SQIVND come from the germline V gene (reference sequence). J lost 4 bases, V lost 1 base, and 10 bases had no gene match. The CDR3 here is CASSIGPGQKGYEQYF. The CDR3 nucleotides read TGTGCCAGTAGTATAGGACCGGGACAGAAAGGGTACGAGCAGTACTTC. Supplemented by reference TRBV19 and TRBJ2-7, the full variable domain reads DGGITQSPKYLFRKEGQNVTLSCEQNLNHDAMYWYRQDPGQGLRLIYYSQIVNDFQKGDIAEGYSVSREKKESFPLTVTSAQKNPTAFYLCASSIGPGQKGYEQYFGPGTRLTVT.